The rows below give T cell receptor beta chains drawn from one sample of a study of blood T cell repertoires in COVID-19. Produced via immunoSEQ multiplex PCR; TCRdb's table is partial and in-frame only. The sample lists 73,000 or so clones, around four fifths seen once, with about 5% in the top ten. The sample comprised peripheral blood. These receptors were obtained from a man aged 50-59 years with active COVID-19. Both conserved end residues are part of each CDR3. The D gene is left open where the match is weak. Clone size, where shown, is once, few, many, or a class for clones that have expanded.

TRBD2,NA,TRBV10-3,TRBJ2-5,CAISDNSGRAIGRGQYF,TGTGCCATCAGTGATAATAGCGGGAGAGCGATTGGTCGGGGCCAGTACTTC
NA,once,TRBV7-3,TRBJ2-5,CASSLGGQRETQYF,TGTGCCAGCAGCCTCGGGGGGCAGAGGGAGACCCAGTACTTC
NA,NA,TRBV5-1,TRBJ2-1,CATRYSPQVDEQFF,TGCGCCACCCGCTACTCCCCGCAGGTCGATGAGCAGTTCTTC
TRBD1,NA,TRBV7-3,TRBJ1-1,CASSPQGATEAFF,TGTGCCAGCAGCCCCCAGGGGGCCACTGAAGCTTTCTTT
TRBD1,NA,TRBV6-6,TRBJ2-7,CASSYSPGTGNSEQYF,TGTGCCAGCAGTTACTCACCGGGGACAGGGAACTCCGAGCAGTACTTC
NA,NA,TRBV19,TRBJ2-2,CASSIERGELFF,TGTGCCAGTAGTATAGAGCGGGGGGAGCTGTTTTTT
NA,once,TRBV27,TRBJ1-2,CASSISRAEGYTF,TGTGCCAGCAGCATCAGCAGGGCGGAAGGCTACACCTTC
TRBD2,NA,TRBV7-2,TRBJ2-1,CASSQEGGRADGNEQFF,TGTGCCAGCAGCCAAGAGGGCGGGAGGGCCGATGGTAATGAGCAGTTCTTC
NA,NA,TRBV5-1,TRBJ2-5,CASSTGLKETQYF,TGCGCCAGCAGCACCGGACTAAAAGAGACCCAGTACTTC
TRBD1,NA,TRBV4-1,TRBJ1-1,CASSQGQGDGMNTEAFF,TGCGCCAGCAGCCAGGGACAGGGGGATGGCATGAACACTGAAGCTTTCTTT
TRBD2,NA,TRBV5-1,TRBJ2-1,CASSLGLAGTRSYNEQFF,TGCGCCAGCAGCTTGGGACTAGCGGGGACCCGCTCCTACAATGAGCAGTTCTTC
NA,NA,TRBV18,TRBJ1-2,CASSPASPNYGYTF,TGTGCCAGCTCACCGGCTTCACCTAACTATGGCTACACCTTC
TRBD1,NA,TRBV2,TRBJ1-1,CASSGQGTEAFF,TGTGCCAGCAGTGGACAGGGCACTGAAGCTTTCTTT
NA,NA,TRBV7-2,TRBJ2-1,CASSYAGRRANEQFF,TGTGCCAGCAGCTACGCGGGACGGCGCGCCAATGAGCAGTTCTTC
TRBD2,NA,TRBV7-9,TRBJ2-1,CASSYGGLAGSEQFF,TGTGCCAGCAGCTACGGGGGACTAGCGGGGTCTGAGCAGTTCTTC
NA,NA,TRBV5-4,TRBJ2-5,CASSPRLQETQYF,TGTGCCAGCAGCCCCCGACTCCAAGAGACCCAGTACTTC
TRBD1,NA,TRBV6-6,TRBJ2-5,CASGPGQGGQETQYF,TGTGCCAGCGGACCGGGACAGGGGGGCCAAGAGACCCAGTACTTC
TRBD2,NA,TRBV18,TRBJ2-1,CASSPSSGGGYNEQFF,TGTGCCAGCTCACCCAGTTCGGGCGGGGGTTACAATGAGCAGTTCTTC
TRBD1,NA,TRBV19,TRBJ1-6,CASGQGLYNSPLHF,TGTGCCAGCGGACAGGGGTTGTATAATTCACCCCTCCACTTT
NA,NA,TRBV12-3/TRBV12-4,TRBJ1-4,CASRQRGEKLFF,TGTGCCAGCAGGCAAAGGGGTGAAAAACTGTTTTTT
NA,NA,TRBV4-1,TRBJ2-3,CASSRLRSDTQYF,TGCGCCAGCAGCCGCTTACGGTCGGATACGCAGTATTTT
TRBD1,NA,TRBV7-8,TRBJ1-5,CASSLGQGAGQPQHF,TGTGCCAGCAGCTTAGGACAGGGGGCAGGACAGCCCCAGCATTTT
TRBD1,NA,TRBV7-1,TRBJ2-2,CASISRVGWSSHPQSTGHTGELFF,TGTGCCAGCATCTCACGGGTTGGGTGGTCATCACACCCACAATCGACAGGGCACACCGGGGAGCTGTTTTTT
NA,NA,TRBV2,TRBJ1-4,CATSLRGIGEKLFF,TGTGCCACCTCCCTGCGAGGAATTGGTGAAAAACTGTTTTTT
NA,NA,TRBV28,TRBJ1-5,CASGLGINQPQHF,TGTGCCAGCGGCCTCGGGATTAATCAGCCCCAGCATTTT
TRBD2,NA,TRBV5-1,TRBJ2-3,CASSPGLAGVFSTDTQYF,TGCGCCAGCAGCCCAGGACTAGCGGGGGTCTTTAGCACAGATACGCAGTATTTT
TRBD2,NA,TRBV7-2,TRBJ2-3,CASSLASGRADTQYF,TGTGCCAGCAGCTTAGCTAGCGGGAGGGCAGATACGCAGTATTTT
TRBD2,NA,TRBV5-1,TRBJ2-7,CASSAGLADYEQYF,TGCGCCAGCAGCGCGGGACTAGCAGACTACGAGCAGTACTTC
NA,few,TRBV24-1,TRBJ2-1,CATSGFPRGSYNEQFF,TGTGCCACCAGTGGTTTTCCCCGCGGCTCCTACAATGAGCAGTTCTTC
NA,NA,TRBV2,TRBJ1-2,CASSEQGGLSGGYTF,TGTGCCAGCAGTGAACAAGGCGGGCTAAGTGGGGGCTACACCTTC
NA,NA,TRBV19,TRBJ1-3,CASSNPERYSGNTIYF,TGTGCCAGTAGTAACCCGGAGCGATACTCTGGAAACACCATATATTTT
TRBD2,NA,TRBV11-2,TRBJ2-3,CASSLASGASTDTQYF,TGTGCCAGCAGCTTAGCTAGCGGTGCTAGCACAGATACGCAGTATTTT
NA,once,TRBV27,TRBJ2-7,CASSSAPGSYEQYF,TGTGCCAGCAGTTCAGCCCCGGGCTCCTACGAGCAGTACTTC